This T cell receptor (beta chain) was captured in a study of T cell repertoires and Cas9 in healthy adults. Produced via immunoSEQ multiplex PCR; TCRdb's table is partial and in-frame only. The sample has about 14,000 clones, nearly 90% seen once; the top ten hold around 1.5%. This clone was detected a few times. From germline, CDR1 is SEHNR and CDR2 FQNEAQ (reference sequence). V was pared by 5 bases and J by 2 bases, with 20 bases between. The CDR3 runs 17 residues. Specimen: Tregs (CD4+, CD25+, CD127-, CD137-, CD154-) from PBMCs; culture status not recorded. The receptor was derived from a human donor in good health. This chain links TRBV7-9 with TRBJ2-3; D possibly uses TRBD1 or TRBD2 (6 bases each). The CDR3 DNA is TGTGCCAGCAGCCCCTTACGGGGGCGGATTACCACAGATACGCAGTATTTT. Translated: CASSPLRGRITTDTQYF.